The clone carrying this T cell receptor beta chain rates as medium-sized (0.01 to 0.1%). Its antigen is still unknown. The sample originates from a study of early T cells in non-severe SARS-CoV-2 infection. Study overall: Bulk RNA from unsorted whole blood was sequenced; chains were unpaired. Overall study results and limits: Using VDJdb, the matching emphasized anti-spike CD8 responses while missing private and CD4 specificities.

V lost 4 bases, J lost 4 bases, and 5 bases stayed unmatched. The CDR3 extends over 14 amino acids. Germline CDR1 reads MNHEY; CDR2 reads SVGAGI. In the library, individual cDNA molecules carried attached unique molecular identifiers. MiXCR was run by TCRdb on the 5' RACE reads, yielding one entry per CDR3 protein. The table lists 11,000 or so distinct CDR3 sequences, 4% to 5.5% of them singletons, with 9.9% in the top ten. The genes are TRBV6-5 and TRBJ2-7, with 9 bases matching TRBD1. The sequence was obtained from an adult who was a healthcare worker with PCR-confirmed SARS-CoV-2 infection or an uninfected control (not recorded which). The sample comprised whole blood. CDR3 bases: TGTGCCAGCAGTTGGGGACAGGGAGGGTACGAGCAGTACTTC. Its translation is CASSWGQGGYEQYF.